This TCR beta chain was retrieved from a study of blood T cells in healthy people across ages. Combining a sample-barcoded 5' primer with a J-beta primer mix, a second PCR ran for roughly 7 to 11 cycles. TCRdb called the 5' RACE reads again in MiXCR, with one record for every CDR3 protein. The repertoire holds around 1,700,000 distinct CDR3 sequences, with about 28% as singletons. CDR1 and CDR2 from the germline V gene are SGHRS and YFSETQ. The CDR3 extends over 14 amino acids. V was cut by 0 bases and J by 5 bases, with 9 bases left in between. This clonotype occurred many times. The sequence was obtained from a woman aged 25 to 45 in good health. The sample was blood. This chain uses TRBV5-1 with TRBJ2-4; TRBD2 is a possible D gene (6 bases). CDR3 sequence (DNA): TGCGCCAGCAGCTTGGGGGGGGACGAAAACATTCAGTACTTC. Translation gives CASSLGGDENIQYF. Full variable domain (outside the CDR3, taken from reference TRBV5-1 and TRBJ2-4): KAGVTQTPRYLIKTRGQQVTLSCSPISGHRSVSWYQQTPGQGLQFLFEYFSETQRNKGNFPGRFSGRQFSNSRSEMNVSTLELGDSALYLCASSLGGDENIQYFGAGTRLSVL.